One sample yielded the 5 T cell receptor beta chains listed below, sequenced in a study of T cell responses to AZD1222 COVID-19 vaccine. Clones were read by immunoSEQ multiplex PCR, and TCRdb kept only the in-frame ones, dropping some. The data contain approximately 100,000 clones, about 82% of them singletons. Sequencing used peripheral blood, obtained on day 0 of AZD1222 vaccination. Receptors were obtained from an adult in good health.

The rearrangement links TRBV5-6 to TRBJ2-7, with D perhaps TRBD2 (6 bases). Germline-derived CDR1 and CDR2 are SGHDT and YYEEEE. This CDR3 comprises 16 residues. Trimming left V 0 bases short and J 9 bases short, with 22 bases between. CDR3 DNA: TGTGCCAGCAGCTTGGATCGGGGAGCGAAAACGGAGGGGCAGTACTTC. Translated, it gives CASSLDRGAKTEGQYF.

The chain employs TRBV28 and TRBJ1-1; no definite D call. The CDR3 covers 12 residues. CDR1 MDHEN and CDR2 SYDVKM come from the germline V gene. The V end lost 4 bases, the J end lost 10 bases, and 13 bases lay between the germline ends. CDR3 protein: CASSSRVIPAFF. The CDR3 nucleotides are TGTGCCAGCAGTTCCCGGGTGATCCCAGCTTTCTTT. Full variable domain (rest looked up from reference TRBV28 and TRBJ1-1): DVKVTQSSRYLVKRTGEKVFLECVQDMDHENMFWYRQDPGLGLRLIYFSYDVKMKEKGDIPEGYSVSREKKERFSLILESASTNQTSMYLCASSSRVIPAFFGQGTRLTVV.

The V call is TRBV6-5, the J call TRBJ1-2; D is unresolved. The germline CDR1 and CDR2 sequences are MNHEY and SVGAGI. V was trimmed by 5 bases and J by 6 bases, leaving 10 bases between them. The CDR3 consists of 12 residues. CDR3 residues: CASSRTGDGYTF. DNA for the CDR3: TGTGCCAGCAGTAGGACGGGAGATGGCTACACCTTC.

This chain links TRBV11-2 with TRBJ1-1, with no clear D. The CDR3 contains 13 residues. CDR1 and CDR2 (germline): SGHAT, FQNNGV. V lost 8 bases to trimming and J lost 3 bases, with 13 bases between them. CDR3 residues: CASAYTGDTEAFF. CDR3 DNA: TGTGCCAGCGCGTATACGGGCGACACTGAAGCTTTCTTT.

This clone has just a few counts. This chain links TRBV19 with TRBJ1-2; D is undetermined. CDR1 and CDR2 from the germline V gene are LNHDA and SQIVND (reference sequence). Trimming took 2 bases from V and 7 from J, leaving 8 bases between them. The CDR3 has 12 amino acids. The CDR3 region is CASSISRGGYTF. The CDR3 DNA sequence: TGTGCCAGTAGTATATCAAGAGGTGGCTACACCTTC.